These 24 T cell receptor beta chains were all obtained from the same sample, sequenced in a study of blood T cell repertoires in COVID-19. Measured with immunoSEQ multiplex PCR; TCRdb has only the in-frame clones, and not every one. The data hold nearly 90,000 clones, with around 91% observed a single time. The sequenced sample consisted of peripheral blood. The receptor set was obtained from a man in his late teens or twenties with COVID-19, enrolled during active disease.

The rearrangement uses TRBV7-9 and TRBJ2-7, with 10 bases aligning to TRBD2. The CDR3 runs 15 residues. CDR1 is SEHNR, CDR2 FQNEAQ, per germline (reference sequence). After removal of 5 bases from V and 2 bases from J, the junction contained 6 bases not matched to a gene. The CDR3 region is CASSRGLAVTYEQYF. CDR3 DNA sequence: TGTGCCAGCAGCCGCGGACTAGCGGTGACCTACGAGCAGTACTTC.

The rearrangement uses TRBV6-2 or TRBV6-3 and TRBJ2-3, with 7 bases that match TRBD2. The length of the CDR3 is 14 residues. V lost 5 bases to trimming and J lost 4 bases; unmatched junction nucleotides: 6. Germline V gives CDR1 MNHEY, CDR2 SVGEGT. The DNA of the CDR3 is TGTGCCAGCAGTGGCGTGGGGAGGGCAGATACGCAGTATTTT. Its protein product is CASSGVGRADTQYF.

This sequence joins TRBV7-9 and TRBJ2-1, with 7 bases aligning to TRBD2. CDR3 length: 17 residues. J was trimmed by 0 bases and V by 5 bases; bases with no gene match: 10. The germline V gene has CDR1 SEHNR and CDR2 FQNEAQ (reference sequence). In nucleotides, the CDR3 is TGTGCCAGCAGCCCTAGCGTAGGCGGGAGCTCCTACAATGAGCAGTTCTTC. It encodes CASSPSVGGSSYNEQFF.

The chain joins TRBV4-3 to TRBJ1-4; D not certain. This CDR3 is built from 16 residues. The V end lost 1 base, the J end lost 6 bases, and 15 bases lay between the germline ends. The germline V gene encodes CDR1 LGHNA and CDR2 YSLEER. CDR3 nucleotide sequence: TGCGCCAGCAGCCAAGGGCTGGGCAGGTTGGATGAAAAACTGTTTTTT. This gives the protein CASSQGLGRLDEKLFF.

CDR3 in DNA: TGTGCCAGCAGCCAAGACGAGCTAGCGGGAGTTACCGGGGAGCTGTTTTTT. Its protein product is CASSQDELAGVTGELFF. The chain combines TRBV14 with TRBJ2-2; TRBD2 aligns across 10 bases. This CDR3 has 17 amino acids. Germline loops: CDR1 SGHDN, CDR2 FVKESK. The V gene end was trimmed by 0 bases and the J gene end by 5 bases; junction bases not matched to a gene: 6. The variable domain in full, completed from reference TRBV14 and TRBJ2-2, reads EAGVTQFPSHSVIEKGQTVTLRCDPISGHDNLYWYRRVMGKEIKFLLHFVKESKQDESGMPNNRFLAERTGGTYSTLKVQPAELEDSGVYFCASSQDELAGVTGELFFGEGSRLTVL.

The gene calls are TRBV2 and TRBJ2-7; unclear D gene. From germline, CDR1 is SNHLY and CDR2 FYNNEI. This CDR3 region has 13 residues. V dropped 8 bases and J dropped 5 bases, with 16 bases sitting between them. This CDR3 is CASHGDILDEQYF. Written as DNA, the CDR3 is TGTGCCAGCCATGGCGACATTCTGGACGAGCAGTACTTC.

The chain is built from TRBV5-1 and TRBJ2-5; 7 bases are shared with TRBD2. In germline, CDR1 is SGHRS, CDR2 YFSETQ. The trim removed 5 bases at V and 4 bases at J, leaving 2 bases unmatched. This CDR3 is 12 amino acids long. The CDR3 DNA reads TGCGCCAGCAGGGGGGGGTTAGAGACCCAGTACTTC. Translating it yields CASRGGLETQYF.

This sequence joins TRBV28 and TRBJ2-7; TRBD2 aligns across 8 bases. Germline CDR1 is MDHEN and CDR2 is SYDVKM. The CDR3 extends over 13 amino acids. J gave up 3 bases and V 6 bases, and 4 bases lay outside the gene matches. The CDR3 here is CASSFGRGYEQYF. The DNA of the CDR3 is TGTGCCAGCAGCTTCGGGAGGGGCTACGAGCAGTACTTC.

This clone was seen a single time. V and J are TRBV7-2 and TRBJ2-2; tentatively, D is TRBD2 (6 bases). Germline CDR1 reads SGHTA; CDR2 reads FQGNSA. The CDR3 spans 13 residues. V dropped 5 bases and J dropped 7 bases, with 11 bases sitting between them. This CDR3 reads CASSPLAIGELFF. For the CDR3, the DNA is TGTGCCAGCAGCCCCCTAGCGATCGGGGAGCTGTTTTTT.

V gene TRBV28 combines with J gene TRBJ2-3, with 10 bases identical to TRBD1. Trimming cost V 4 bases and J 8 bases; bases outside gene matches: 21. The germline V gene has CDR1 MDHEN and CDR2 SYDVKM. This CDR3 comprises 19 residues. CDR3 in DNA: TGTGCCAGCAGTTACCCGGGACAGGGGCCGCCCCCTCGCCCGACTACGCAGTATTTT. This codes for CASSYPGQGPPPRPTTQYF.

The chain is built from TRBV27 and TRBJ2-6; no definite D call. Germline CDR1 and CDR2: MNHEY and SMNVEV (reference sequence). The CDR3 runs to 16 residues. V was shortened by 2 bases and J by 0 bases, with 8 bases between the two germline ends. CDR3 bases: TGTGCCAGCAGTTTACTAGGATTCTCTGGGGCCAACGTCCTGACTTTC. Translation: CASSLLGFSGANVLTF.

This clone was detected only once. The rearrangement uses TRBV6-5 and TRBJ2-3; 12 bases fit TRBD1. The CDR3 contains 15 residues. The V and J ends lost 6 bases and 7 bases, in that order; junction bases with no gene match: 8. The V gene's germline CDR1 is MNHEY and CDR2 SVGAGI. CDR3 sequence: CASRKRDRGRHTQYF. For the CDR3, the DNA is TGTGCCAGCAGGAAACGGGACAGGGGGCGACATACGCAGTATTTT.

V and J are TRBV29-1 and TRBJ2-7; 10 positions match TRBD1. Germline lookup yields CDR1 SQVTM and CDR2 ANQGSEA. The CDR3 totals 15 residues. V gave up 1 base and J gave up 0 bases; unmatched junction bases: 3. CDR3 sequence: CSVEGDRGNSYEQYF. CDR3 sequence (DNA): TGCAGCGTTGAAGGGGACAGGGGAAACTCCTACGAGCAGTACTTC.

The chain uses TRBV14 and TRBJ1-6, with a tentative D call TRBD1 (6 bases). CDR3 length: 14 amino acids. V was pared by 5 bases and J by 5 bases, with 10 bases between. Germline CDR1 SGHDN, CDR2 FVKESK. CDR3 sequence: CASSMRTDNSPLHF. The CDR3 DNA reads TGTGCCAGCAGCATGCGGACAGATAATTCACCCCTCCACTTT. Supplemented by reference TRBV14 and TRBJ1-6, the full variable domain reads EAGVTQFPSHSVIEKGQTVTLRCDPISGHDNLYWYRRVMGKEIKFLLHFVKESKQDESGMPNNRFLAERTGGTYSTLKVQPAELEDSGVYFCASSMRTDNSPLHFGNGTRLTVT.

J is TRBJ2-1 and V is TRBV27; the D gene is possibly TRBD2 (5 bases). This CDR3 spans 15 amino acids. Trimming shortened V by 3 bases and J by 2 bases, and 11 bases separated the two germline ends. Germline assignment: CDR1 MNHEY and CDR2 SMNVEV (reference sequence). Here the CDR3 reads CASSFPAEPYNEQFF. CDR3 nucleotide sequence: TGTGCCAGCAGTTTCCCAGCGGAGCCCTACAATGAGCAGTTCTTC.

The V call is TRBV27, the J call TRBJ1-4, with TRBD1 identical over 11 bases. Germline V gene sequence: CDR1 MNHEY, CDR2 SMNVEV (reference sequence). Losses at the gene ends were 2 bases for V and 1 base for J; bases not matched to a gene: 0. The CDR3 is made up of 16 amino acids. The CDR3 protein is CASSLGTGGTNEKLFF. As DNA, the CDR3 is TGTGCCAGCAGTTTAGGGACAGGGGGAACTAATGAAAAACTGTTTTTT.

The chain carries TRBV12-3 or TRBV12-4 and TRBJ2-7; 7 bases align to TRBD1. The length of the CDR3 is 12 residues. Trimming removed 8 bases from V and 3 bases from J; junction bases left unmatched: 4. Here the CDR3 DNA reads TGTGCCAGCGGGGCAGGGGGCTACGAGCAGTACTTC. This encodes CASGAGGYEQYF.

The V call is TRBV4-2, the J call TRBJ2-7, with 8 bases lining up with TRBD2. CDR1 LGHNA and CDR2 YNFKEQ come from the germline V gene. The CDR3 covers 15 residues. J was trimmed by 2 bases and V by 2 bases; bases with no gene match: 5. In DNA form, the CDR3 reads TGTGCCAGCAGCCAATACGGCGGGAGGACCTACGAGCAGTACTTC. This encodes CASSQYGGRTYEQYF.

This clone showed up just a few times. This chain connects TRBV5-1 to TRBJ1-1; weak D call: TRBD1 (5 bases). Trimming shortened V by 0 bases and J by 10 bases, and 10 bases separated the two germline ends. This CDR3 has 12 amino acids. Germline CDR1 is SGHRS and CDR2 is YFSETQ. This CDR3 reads CASSLASGGAFF. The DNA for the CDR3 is TGCGCCAGCAGCTTGGCCTCGGGGGGAGCTTTCTTT.

CDR3 nucleotide sequence: TGTGCCAGCAGCGCGACAGGGACGGCCACTGAAGCTTTCTTT. It specifies CASSATGTATEAFF. The rearrangement joins TRBV2 to TRBJ1-1; the match to TRBD1 covers 7 bases. V was pared by 6 bases and J by 4 bases, with 8 bases of the junction left unmatched. Germline assignment: CDR1 SNHLY and CDR2 FYNNEI. The CDR3 length is 14 residues.

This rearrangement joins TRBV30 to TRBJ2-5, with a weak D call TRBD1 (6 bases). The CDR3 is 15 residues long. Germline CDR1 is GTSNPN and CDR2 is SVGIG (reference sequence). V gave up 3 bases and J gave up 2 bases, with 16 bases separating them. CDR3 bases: TGTGCCTGGAGAACCCCCAGGGGCACGCAAGAGACCCAGTACTTC. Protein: CAWRTPRGTQETQYF.

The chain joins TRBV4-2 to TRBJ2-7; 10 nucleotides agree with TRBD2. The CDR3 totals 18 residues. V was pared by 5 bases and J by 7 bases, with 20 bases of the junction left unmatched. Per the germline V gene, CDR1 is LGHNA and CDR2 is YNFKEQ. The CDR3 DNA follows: TGTGCCAGCAGCAAAGTCCTCGCTAGCGGGAGATCAGAGGGGGAGCAGTACTTC. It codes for CASSKVLASGRSEGEQYF.

The chain's CDR3 is CASSSWGSEAFF. The CDR3 region has the DNA TGTGCCAGCAGCTCCTGGGGCAGTGAAGCTTTCTTT. This chain uses TRBV11-3 with TRBJ1-1; the D gene is possibly TRBD1 (5 bases). The germline V and J ends were trimmed by 4 bases and 7 bases, with 10 bases remaining between them. This CDR3 region has 12 residues. Per the germline V gene, CDR1 is SGHNT and CDR2 is YENEEA. Full variable domain (rest looked up from reference TRBV11-3 and TRBJ1-1): EAGVVQSPRYKIIEKKQPVAFWCNPISGHNTLYWYLQNLGQGPELLIRYENEEAVDDSQLPKDRFSAERLKGVDSTLKIQPAELGDSAVYLCASSSWGSEAFFGQGTRLTVV.

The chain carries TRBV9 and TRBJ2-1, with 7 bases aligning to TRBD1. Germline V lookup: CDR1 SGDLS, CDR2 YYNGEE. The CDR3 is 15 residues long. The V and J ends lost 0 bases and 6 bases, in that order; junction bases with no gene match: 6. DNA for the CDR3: TGTGCCAGCAGCGTAGGTGGGACAGAAACCAATGAGCAGTTCTTC. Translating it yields CASSVGGTETNEQFF.